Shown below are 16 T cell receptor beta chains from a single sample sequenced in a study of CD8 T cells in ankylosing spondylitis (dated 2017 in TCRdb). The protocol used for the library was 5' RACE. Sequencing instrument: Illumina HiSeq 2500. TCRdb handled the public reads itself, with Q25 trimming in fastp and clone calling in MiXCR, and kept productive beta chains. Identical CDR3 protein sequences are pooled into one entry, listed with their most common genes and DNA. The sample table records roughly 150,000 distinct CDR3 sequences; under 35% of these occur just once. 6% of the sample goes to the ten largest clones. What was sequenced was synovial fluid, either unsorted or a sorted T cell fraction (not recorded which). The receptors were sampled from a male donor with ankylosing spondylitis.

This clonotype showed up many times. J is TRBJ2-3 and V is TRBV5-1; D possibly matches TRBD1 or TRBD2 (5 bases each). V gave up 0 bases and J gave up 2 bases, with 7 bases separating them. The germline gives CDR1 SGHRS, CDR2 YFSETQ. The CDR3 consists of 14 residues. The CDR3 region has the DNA TGCGCCAGCAGCTTGGGGGGGTACACAGATACGCAGTATTTT. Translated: CASSLGGYTDTQYF.

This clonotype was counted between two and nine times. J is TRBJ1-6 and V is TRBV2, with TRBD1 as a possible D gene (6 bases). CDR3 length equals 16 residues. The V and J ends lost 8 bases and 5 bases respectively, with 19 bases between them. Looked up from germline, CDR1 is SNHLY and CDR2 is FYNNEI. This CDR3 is CASALRGNRDNSPLHF. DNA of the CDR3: TGTGCCAGCGCCCTGCGGGGGAACAGGGATAATTCACCCCTCCACTTT.

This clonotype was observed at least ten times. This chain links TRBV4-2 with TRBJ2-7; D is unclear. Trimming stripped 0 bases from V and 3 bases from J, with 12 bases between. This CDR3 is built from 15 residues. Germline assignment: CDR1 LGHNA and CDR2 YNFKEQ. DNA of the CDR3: TGTGCCAGCAGCCAAGAAATTGAGCCCTTCTACGAGCAGTACTTC. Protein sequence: CASSQEIEPFYEQYF.

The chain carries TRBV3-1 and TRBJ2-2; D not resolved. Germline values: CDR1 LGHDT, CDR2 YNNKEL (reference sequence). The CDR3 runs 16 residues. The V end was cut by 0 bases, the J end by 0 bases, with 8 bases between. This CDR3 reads CASSQDHRANTGELFF. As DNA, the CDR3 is TGTGCCAGCAGCCAAGATCATAGAGCGAACACCGGGGAGCTGTTTTTT.

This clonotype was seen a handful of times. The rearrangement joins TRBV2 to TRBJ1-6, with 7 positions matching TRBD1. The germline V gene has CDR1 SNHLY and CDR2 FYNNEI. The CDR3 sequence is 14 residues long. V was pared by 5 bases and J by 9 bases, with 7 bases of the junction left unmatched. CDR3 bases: TGTGCCAGCAGTAACAGGGGCCGGGGTTCACCCCTCCACTTT. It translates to CASSNRGRGSPLHF.

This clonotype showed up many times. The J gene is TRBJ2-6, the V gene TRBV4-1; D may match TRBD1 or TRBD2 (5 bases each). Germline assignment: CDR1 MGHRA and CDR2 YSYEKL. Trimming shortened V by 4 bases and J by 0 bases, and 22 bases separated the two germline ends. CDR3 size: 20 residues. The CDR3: CASSRNRVGTTFSGANVLTF. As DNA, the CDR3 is TGCGCCAGCAGCCGCAATAGGGTCGGGACGACATTCTCTGGGGCCAACGTCCTGACTTTC.

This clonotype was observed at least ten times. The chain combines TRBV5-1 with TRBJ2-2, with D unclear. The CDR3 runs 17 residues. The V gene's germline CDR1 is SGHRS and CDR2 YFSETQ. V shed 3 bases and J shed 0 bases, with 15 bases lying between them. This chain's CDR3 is CASSSLPLTTNTGELFF. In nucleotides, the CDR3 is TGCGCCAGCAGCTCGCTCCCGTTGACCACGAACACCGGGGAGCTGTTTTTT.

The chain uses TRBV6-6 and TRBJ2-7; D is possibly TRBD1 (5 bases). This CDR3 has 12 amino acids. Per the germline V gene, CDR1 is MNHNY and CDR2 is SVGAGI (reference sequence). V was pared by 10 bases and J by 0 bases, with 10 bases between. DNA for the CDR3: TGTGCCACAGGGATGAGCTCCTACGAGCAGTACTTC. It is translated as CATGMSSYEQYF.

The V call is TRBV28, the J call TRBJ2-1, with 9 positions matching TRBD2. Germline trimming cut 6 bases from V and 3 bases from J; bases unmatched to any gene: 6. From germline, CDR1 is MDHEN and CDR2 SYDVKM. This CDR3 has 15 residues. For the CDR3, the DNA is TGTGCCAGCAGCCCTAGCGGGATTGGCTACAATGAGCAGTTCTTC. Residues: CASSPSGIGYNEQFF.

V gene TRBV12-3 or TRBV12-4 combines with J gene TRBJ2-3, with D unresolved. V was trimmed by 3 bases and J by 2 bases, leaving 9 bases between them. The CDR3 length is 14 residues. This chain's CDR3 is CASSFGLPTDTQYF. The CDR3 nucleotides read TGTGCCAGCAGTTTTGGTCTACCCACAGATACGCAGTATTTT.

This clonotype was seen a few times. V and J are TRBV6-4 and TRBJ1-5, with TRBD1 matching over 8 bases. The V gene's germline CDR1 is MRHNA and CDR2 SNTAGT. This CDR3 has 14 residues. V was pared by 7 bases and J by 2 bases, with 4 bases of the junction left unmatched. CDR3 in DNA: TGTGCCAGCACCCTACAGGGGGGCAATCAGCCCCAGCATTTT. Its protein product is CASTLQGGNQPQHF.

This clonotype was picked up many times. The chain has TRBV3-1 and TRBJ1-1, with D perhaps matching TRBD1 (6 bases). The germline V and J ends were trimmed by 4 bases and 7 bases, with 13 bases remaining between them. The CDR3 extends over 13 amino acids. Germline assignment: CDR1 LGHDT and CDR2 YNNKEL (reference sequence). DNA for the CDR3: TGTGCCAGCAGCCGTGGGGGGCCGAATGAAGCTTTCTTT. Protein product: CASSRGGPNEAFF. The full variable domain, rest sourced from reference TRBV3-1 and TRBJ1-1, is DTAVSQTPKYLVTQMGNDKSIKCEQNLGHDTMYWYKQDSKKFLKIMFSYNNKELIINETVPNRFSPKSPDKAHLNLHINSLELGDSAVYFCASSRGGPNEAFFGQGTRLTVV.

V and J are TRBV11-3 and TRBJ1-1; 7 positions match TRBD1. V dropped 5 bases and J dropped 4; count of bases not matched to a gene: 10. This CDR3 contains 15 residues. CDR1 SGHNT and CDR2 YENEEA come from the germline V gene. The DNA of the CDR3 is TGTGCCAGCAGCCCCAGCCCGACAGGGACCACTGAAGCTTTCTTT. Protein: CASSPSPTGTTEAFF.

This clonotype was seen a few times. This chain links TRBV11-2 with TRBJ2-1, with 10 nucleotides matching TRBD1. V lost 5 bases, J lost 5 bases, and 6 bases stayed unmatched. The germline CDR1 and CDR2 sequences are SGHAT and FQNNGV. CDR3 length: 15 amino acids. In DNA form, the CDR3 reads TGTGCCAGCAGCCGACAGGGGGCGACAGACAATGAGCAGTTCTTC. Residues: CASSRQGATDNEQFF.

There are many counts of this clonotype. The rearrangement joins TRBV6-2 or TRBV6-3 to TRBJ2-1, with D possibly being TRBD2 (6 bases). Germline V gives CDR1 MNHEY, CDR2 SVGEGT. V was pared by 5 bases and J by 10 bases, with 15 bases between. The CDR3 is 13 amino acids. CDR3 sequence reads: CASSIPLAGEQFF. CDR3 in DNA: TGTGCCAGCAGTATACCACTAGCAGGGGAGCAGTTCTTC.

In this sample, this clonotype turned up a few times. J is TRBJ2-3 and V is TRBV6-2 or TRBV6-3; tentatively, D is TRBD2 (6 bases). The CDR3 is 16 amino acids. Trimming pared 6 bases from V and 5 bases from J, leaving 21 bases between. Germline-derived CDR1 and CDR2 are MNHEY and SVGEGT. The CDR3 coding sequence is TGTGCCAGCAGCAAGACTAGGGAACCTCCACAAGATACGCAGTATTTT. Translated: CASSKTREPPQDTQYF.